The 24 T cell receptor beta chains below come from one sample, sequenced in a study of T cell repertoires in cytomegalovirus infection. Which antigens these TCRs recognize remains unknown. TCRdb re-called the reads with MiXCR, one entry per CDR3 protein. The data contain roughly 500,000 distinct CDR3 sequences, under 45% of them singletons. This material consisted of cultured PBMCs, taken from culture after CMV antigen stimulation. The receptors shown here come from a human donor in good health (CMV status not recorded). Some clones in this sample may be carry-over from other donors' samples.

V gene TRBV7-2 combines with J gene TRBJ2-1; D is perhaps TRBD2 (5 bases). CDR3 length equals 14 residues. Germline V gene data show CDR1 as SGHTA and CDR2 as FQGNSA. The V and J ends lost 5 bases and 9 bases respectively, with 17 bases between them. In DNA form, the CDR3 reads TGTGCCAGCAGCCTATCCCCTAGCCGAGGTGAGCAGTTCTTC. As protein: CASSLSPSRGEQFF.

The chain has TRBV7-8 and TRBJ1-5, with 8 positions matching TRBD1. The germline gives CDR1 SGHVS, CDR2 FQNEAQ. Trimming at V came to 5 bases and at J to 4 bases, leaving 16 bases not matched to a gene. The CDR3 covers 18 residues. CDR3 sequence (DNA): TGTGCCAGCAGCGTATTAGGGGCAGGGGGCGCGGCAAATCAGCCCCAGCATTTT. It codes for CASSVLGAGGAANQPQHF.

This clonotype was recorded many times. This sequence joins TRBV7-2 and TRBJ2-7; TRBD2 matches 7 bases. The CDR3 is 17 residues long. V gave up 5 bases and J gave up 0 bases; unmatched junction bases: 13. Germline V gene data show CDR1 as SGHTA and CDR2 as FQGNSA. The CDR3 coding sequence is TGTGCCAGCAGCCCACGCAGCGGGGAAACGGGCTCCTACGAGCAGTACTTC. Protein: CASSPRSGETGSYEQYF.

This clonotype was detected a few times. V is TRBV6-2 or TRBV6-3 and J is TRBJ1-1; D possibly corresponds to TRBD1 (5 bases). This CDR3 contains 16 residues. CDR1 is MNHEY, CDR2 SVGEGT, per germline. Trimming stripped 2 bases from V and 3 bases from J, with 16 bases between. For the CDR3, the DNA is TGTGCCAGCAGTTACCCCGTTGGGGCAGGGTACACTGAAGCTTTCTTT. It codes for CASSYPVGAGYTEAFF.

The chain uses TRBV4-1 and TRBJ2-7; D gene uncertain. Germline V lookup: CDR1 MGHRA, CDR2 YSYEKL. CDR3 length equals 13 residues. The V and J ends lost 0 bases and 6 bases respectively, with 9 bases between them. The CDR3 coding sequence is TGCGCCAGCAGCCAAGATTTAAAGGGCGAGCAGTACTTC. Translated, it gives CASSQDLKGEQYF.

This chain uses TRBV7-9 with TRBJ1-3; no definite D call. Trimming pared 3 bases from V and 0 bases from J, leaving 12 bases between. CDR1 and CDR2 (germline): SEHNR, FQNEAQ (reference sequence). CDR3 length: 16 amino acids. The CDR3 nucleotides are TGTGCCAGCAGCTTGAACAGCGTCGGCTCTGGAAACACCATATATTTT. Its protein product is CASSLNSVGSGNTIYF.

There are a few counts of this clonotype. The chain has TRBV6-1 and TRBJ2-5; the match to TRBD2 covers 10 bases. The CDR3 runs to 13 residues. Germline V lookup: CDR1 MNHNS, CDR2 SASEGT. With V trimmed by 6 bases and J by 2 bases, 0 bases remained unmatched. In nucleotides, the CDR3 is TGTGCCAGCAGGACTAGCGGGCAAGAGACCCAGTACTTC. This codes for CASRTSGQETQYF.

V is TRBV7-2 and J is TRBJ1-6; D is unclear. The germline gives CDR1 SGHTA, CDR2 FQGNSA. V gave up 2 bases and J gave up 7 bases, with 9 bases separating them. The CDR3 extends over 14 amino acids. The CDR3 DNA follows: TGTGCCAGCAGCTTAAGGCGAACAAATTCACCCCTCCACTTT. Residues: CASSLRRTNSPLHF. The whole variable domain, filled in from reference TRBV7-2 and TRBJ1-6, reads GAGVSQSPSNKVTEKGKDVELRCDPISGHTALYWYRQSLGQGLEFLIYFQGNSAPDKSGLPSDRFSAERTGGSVSTLTIQRTQQEDSAVYLCASSLRRTNSPLHFGNGTRLTVT.

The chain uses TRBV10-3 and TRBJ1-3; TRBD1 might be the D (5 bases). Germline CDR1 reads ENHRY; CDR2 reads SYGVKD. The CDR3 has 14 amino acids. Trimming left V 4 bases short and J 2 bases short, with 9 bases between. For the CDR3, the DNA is TGTGCCATCAGTGGTGGCAGGGCTGGAAACACCATATATTTT. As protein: CAISGGRAGNTIYF.

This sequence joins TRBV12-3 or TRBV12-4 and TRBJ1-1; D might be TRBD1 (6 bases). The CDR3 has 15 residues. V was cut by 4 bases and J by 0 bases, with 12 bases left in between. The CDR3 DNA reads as TGTGCCAGCAGTTGGGGCAGGGGTGTGAACACTGAAGCTTTCTTT. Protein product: CASSWGRGVNTEAFF.

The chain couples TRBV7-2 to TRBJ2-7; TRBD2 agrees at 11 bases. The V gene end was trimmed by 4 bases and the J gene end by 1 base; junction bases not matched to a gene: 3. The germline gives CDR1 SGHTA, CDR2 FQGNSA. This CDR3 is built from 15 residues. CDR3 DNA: TGTGCCAGCAGCTGGCGACTAGCGGGATCCTACGAGCAGTACTTC. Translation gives CASSWRLAGSYEQYF.

DNA for the CDR3: TGTGCCAGCAGCCTCTTCGGGACCGGGGAGCTGTTTTTT. The encoded protein is CASSLFGTGELFF. The chain recombines TRBV11-2 with TRBJ2-2; the D is unclear. This CDR3 has 13 residues. Germline lookup yields CDR1 SGHAT and CDR2 FQNNGV. With 5 bases removed from V and 5 bases from J, the gap between germline ends came to 9 bases.

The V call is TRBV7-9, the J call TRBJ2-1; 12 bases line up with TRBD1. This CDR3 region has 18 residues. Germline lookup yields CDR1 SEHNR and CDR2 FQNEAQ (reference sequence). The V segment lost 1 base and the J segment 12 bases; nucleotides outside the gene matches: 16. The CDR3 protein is CASSLVGLGTGGKEGQFF. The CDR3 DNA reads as TGTGCCAGCAGCTTAGTTGGGTTGGGGACAGGGGGCAAAGAAGGGCAGTTCTTC.

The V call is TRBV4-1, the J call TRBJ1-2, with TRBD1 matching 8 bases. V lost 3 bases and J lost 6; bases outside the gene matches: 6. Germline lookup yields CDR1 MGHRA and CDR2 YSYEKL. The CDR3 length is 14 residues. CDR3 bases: TGCGCCAGCAGCCACTTCAGGGGGCAGGATGGCTACACCTTC. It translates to CASSHFRGQDGYTF.

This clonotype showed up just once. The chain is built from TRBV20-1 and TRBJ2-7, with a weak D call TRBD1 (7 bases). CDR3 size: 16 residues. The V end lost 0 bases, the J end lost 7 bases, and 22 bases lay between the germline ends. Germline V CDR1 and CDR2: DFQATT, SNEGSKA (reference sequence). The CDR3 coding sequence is TGCAGTGCTAGAGATCTAGAGGGGGCGCAAGGGGGGGAGCAGTACTTC. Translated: CSARDLEGAQGGEQYF.

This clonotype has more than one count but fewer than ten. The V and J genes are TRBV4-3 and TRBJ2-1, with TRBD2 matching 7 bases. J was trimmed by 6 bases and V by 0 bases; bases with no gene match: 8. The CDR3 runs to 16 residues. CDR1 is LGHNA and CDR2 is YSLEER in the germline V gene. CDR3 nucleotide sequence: TGCGCCAGCAGCCAAGATTTGACGGGAGGACCCAATGAGCAGTTCTTC. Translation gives CASSQDLTGGPNEQFF.

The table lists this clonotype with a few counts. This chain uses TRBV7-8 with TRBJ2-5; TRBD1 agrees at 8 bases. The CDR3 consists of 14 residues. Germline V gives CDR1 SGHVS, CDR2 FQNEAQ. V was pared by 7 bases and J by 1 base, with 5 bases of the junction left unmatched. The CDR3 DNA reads TGTGCCAGCACCGCCCAGGGGGCCCAAGAGACCCAGTACTTC. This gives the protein CASTAQGAQETQYF.

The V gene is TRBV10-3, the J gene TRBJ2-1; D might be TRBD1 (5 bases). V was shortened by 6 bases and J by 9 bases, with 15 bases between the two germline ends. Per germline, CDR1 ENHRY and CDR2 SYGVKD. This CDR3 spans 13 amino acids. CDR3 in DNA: TGTGCCATCAGACAGGTAGATGGGTCTGAGCAGTTCTTC. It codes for CAIRQVDGSEQFF.

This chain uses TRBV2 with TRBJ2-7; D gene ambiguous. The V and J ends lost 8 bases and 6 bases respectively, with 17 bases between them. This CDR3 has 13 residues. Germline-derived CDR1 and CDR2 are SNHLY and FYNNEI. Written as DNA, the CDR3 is TGTGCCAGCCAAACCAAAATCAGGTTCGAGCAGTACTTC. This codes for CASQTKIRFEQYF.

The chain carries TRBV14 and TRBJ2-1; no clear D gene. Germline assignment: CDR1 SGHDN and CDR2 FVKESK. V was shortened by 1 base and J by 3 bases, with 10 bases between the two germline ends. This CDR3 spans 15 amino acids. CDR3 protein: CASSQAVSFYNEQFF. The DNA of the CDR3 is TGTGCCAGCAGCCAAGCGGTTTCCTTCTACAATGAGCAGTTCTTC.

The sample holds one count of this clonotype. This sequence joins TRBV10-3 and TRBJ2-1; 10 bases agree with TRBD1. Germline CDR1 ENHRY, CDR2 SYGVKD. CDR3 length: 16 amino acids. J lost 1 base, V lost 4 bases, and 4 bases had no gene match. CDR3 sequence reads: CAISGGDRGSYNEQFF. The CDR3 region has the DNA TGTGCCATCAGTGGCGGGGACAGGGGATCCTACAATGAGCAGTTCTTC.

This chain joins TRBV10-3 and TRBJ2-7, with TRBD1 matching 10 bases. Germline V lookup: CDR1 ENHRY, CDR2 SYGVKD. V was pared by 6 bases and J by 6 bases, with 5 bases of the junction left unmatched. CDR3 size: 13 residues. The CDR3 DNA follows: TGTGCCATCAGCGTTGGGACAGGGGCCGAGCAGTACTTC. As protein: CAISVGTGAEQYF.

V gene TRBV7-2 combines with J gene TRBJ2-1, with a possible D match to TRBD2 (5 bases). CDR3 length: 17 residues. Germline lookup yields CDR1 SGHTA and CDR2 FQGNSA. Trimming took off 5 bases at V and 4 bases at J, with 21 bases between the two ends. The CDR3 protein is CASSLRKVGSGYNEQFF. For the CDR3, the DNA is TGTGCCAGCAGCCTTCGCAAAGTTGGCTCGGGGTACAATGAGCAGTTCTTC.

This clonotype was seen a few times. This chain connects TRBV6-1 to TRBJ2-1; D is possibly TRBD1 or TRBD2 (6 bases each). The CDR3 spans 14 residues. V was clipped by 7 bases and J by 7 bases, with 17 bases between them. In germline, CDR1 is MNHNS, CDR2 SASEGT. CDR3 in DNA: TGTGCCAGCACCGGAGGGGGGCTTGGGAATGAGCAGTTCTTC. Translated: CASTGGGLGNEQFF.